The 19 T cell receptor beta chains below were found in one sample sequenced in a study of T cells in Graves' hyperthyroidism and ophthalmopathy. Regions amplified from RNA transcripts were the TCR beta CDR3 regions. First-round RT-PCR with HTBI primers amplified the TCR CDR3 region. TCRdb re-analysed the multiplex PCR reads in MiXCR, keeping a single row per CDR3 protein. Of 350,000 to 400,000 distinct CDR3 sequences listed, more than 11% are singletons. The specimen was blood. These receptor sequences come from a woman aged 55-69 years with Graves' hyperthyroidism.

The chain carries TRBV7-8 and TRBJ2-5, with 8 positions matching TRBD2. The CDR3 extends over 15 amino acids. V lost 5 bases and J lost 5; bases outside the gene matches: 10. The V gene's germline CDR1 is SGHVS and CDR2 FQNEAQ. CDR3 amino acids: CASSRGGSRAETQYF. DNA for the CDR3: TGTGCCAGCAGCCGCGGGGGGAGCAGGGCTGAGACCCAGTACTTC. Looking up the rest from reference TRBV7-8 and TRBJ2-5 gives the full variable domain: GAGVSQSPRYKVAKRGQDVALRCDPISGHVSLFWYQQALGQGPEFLTYFQNEAQLDKSGLPSDRFFAERPEGSVSTLKIQRTQQEDSAVYLCASSRGGSRAETQYFGPGTRLLVL.

This clonotype was observed at least ten times. V usage is TRBV18 and J usage is TRBJ2-1; D gene uncertain. The length of the CDR3 is 16 residues. Germline values: CDR1 KGHSH, CDR2 LQKENI. V was pared by 6 bases and J by 5 bases, with 20 bases between. The CDR3 DNA follows: TGTGCCAGCTCCCCGTCCGCGTGGGTAGCCAACAATGAGCAGTTCTTC. Translating gives CASSPSAWVANNEQFF.

This sequence joins TRBV10-3 and TRBJ1-1, with D hard to call. This CDR3 comprises 12 residues. Looked up from germline, CDR1 is ENHRY and CDR2 is SYGVKD. V was trimmed by 0 bases and J by 11 bases, leaving 10 bases between them. CDR3 amino acids: CAISESRADAFF. For the CDR3, the DNA is TGTGCCATCAGTGAGTCGCGAGCCGACGCTTTCTTT.

A word on this clonotype: This sequence may be a read error, since a much larger clone differs from it by one base. The gene calls are TRBV2 and TRBJ1-2, with D perhaps TRBD1 (6 bases). CDR3 length equals 15 residues. Trimming stripped 7 bases from V and 7 bases from J, with 22 bases between. In germline, CDR1 is SNHLY, CDR2 FYNNEI. The CDR3 coding sequence is TGTGCCAGCACCTCACCAGGGGTCGGACCTCGTGGCTACACCTTC. Its protein is CASTSPGVGPRGYTF. Complete variable domain (other parts from reference TRBV2 and TRBJ1-2): EPEVTQTPSHQVTQMGQEVILRCVPISNHLYFYWYRQILGQKVEFLVSFYNNEISEKSEIFDDQFSVERPDGSNFTLKIRSTKLEDSAMYFCASTSPGVGPRGYTFGSGTRLTVV.

In its sample, this clonotype was seen many times. The J gene is TRBJ1-1, the V gene TRBV7-3, with D hard to call. The CDR3 is 15 residues long. V gave up 4 bases and J gave up 0 bases, with 12 bases separating them. Germline CDR1 is SGHTA and CDR2 is FQGTGA. The CDR3 region is CASSYGPGMNTEAFF. CDR3 bases: TGTGCCAGCAGCTACGGACCGGGAATGAACACTGAAGCTTTCTTT.

This clonotype was detected ten times or more. This sequence joins TRBV11-2 and TRBJ2-6, with D possibly being TRBD1 (6 bases). V was trimmed by 3 bases and J by 1 base, leaving 16 bases between them. Germline lookup yields CDR1 SGHAT and CDR2 FQNNGV. The CDR3 is 18 amino acids. CDR3 sequence: CASSFLKRTGSGANVLTF. The CDR3 DNA sequence: TGTGCCAGCAGCTTCCTAAAGCGTACAGGGTCTGGGGCCAACGTCCTGACTTTC.

The CDR3 sequence is CASSLGQGWVNEKLFF. The CDR3 nucleotides are TGTGCCAGCAGCCTTGGACAGGGGTGGGTCAATGAAAAACTGTTTTTT. The V gene is TRBV9, the J gene TRBJ1-4, with TRBD1 matching over 9 bases. CDR1 and CDR2 from the germline V gene are SGDLS and YYNGEE. The CDR3 length is 16 residues. The V gene end was trimmed by 4 bases and the J gene end by 5 bases; junction bases not matched to a gene: 9.

This clonotype was observed many times. The V gene is TRBV11-2, the J gene TRBJ2-4, with D perhaps matching TRBD1 or TRBD2 (5 bases each). Trimming pared 5 bases from V and 10 bases from J, leaving 15 bases between. Germline CDR1 and CDR2: SGHAT and FQNNGV. The CDR3 totals 13 residues. The CDR3 here is CASSPGTHGIQYF. For the CDR3, the DNA is TGTGCCAGCAGCCCCGGGACCCACGGGATTCAGTACTTC.

This clonotype was seen repeatedly, ten times or more. The CDR3 nucleotides read TGTGCCAGCAGTTTCCACAGCTCTGGAAACACCATATATTTT. The encoded protein is CASSFHSSGNTIYF. V gene TRBV12-3 or TRBV12-4 combines with J gene TRBJ1-3; D not certain. The CDR3 loop spans 14 amino acids. Deletions cut 3 bases from V and 0 bases from J, with 6 bases between.

This clonotype was seen many times. The rearrangement joins TRBV11-3 to TRBJ2-7; tentatively, D is TRBD1 (5 bases). Looked up from germline, CDR1 is SGHNT and CDR2 is YENEEA. This CDR3 has 13 amino acids. Trimming removed 4 bases from V and 5 bases from J, with 12 bases in between. The CDR3: CASSSQGFHEQYF. In DNA form, the CDR3 reads TGTGCCAGCAGCTCTCAGGGTTTTCACGAGCAGTACTTC.

This clonotype was found a few times. The chain couples TRBV6-1 to TRBJ2-1; D unclear. Germline V gene sequence: CDR1 MNHNS, CDR2 SASEGT. The CDR3 runs 13 residues. V was clipped by 4 bases and J by 7 bases, with 11 bases between them. This chain's CDR3 is CASSAGVWNEQFF. CDR3 in DNA: TGTGCCAGCAGTGCTGGGGTCTGGAATGAGCAGTTCTTC.

Points on this clonotype: A much larger clone differs from this one at a single base, so this may be a read error. The J gene is TRBJ2-1, the V gene TRBV18, with 13 positions matching TRBD2. The CDR3 loop spans 16 amino acids. Trimming took 2 bases from V and 6 from J; bases not matched to a gene: 4. Looked up from germline, CDR1 is KGHSH and CDR2 is LQKENI. DNA of the CDR3: TGTGCCAGCTCACCAAGACTAGCGGGAGGCGTCAATGAGCAGTTCTTC. Protein sequence: CASSPRLAGGVNEQFF.

This clonotype was recorded at least ten times. J is TRBJ2-1 and V is TRBV20-1; possibly TRBD1 or TRBD2 for D (6 bases each). The CDR3 extends over 14 amino acids. Germline values: CDR1 DFQATT, CDR2 SNEGSKA (reference sequence). V dropped 3 bases and J dropped 0 bases, with 9 bases sitting between them. The CDR3 is CSARRGDSYNEQFF. The DNA of the CDR3 is TGCAGTGCTAGGAGGGGGGACTCCTACAATGAGCAGTTCTTC.

This clonotype appeared a few times. The chain joins TRBV20-1 to TRBJ2-1, with 9 bases aligning to TRBD2. This CDR3 is built from 15 residues. V shed 3 bases and J 1 base; nucleotides not matched to a gene: 4. The germline CDR1 and CDR2 sequences are DFQATT and SNEGSKA (reference sequence). CDR3 sequence: CSASRAGGSYNEQFF. The CDR3, as DNA: TGCAGTGCTAGTAGAGCGGGAGGATCCTACAATGAGCAGTTCTTC.

This clonotype was seen ten or more times. The chain couples TRBV7-8 to TRBJ2-5; possibly TRBD2 for D (8 bases). This CDR3 region has 18 residues. CDR1 is SGHVS, CDR2 FQNEAQ, per germline. V was trimmed by 5 bases and J by 7 bases, leaving 29 bases between them. The CDR3 protein is CASSHESGLGGSRATQYF. The CDR3, as DNA: TGTGCCAGCAGCCACGAATCGGGACTAGGGGGCTCGAGGGCGACCCAGTACTTC.

This clonotype was seen ten or more times. The DNA of the CDR3 is TGTGCCAGCAGCTTCCTCACAGATACGCAGTATTTT. Protein product: CASSFLTDTQYF. The rearrangement joins TRBV5-5 to TRBJ2-3; no reliable D call. CDR1 and CDR2 (germline): SGHKS, YYEKEE (reference sequence). The V end lost 2 bases, the J end lost 2 bases, and 3 bases lay between the germline ends. The CDR3 is made up of 12 amino acids.

This clonotype was picked up many times. The chain joins TRBV14 to TRBJ1-4; D is possibly TRBD1 (6 bases). This CDR3 region has 14 residues. The V end was cut by 2 bases, the J end by 10 bases, with 14 bases between. Germline lookup yields CDR1 SGHDN and CDR2 FVKESK. The CDR3 here is CASSQQARGVKLFF. The CDR3 DNA sequence: TGTGCCAGCAGCCAACAAGCCAGGGGTGTAAAACTGTTTTTT.

This clonotype was picked up a small number of times. A far larger clone is off by one base, so a read error is likely. The gene calls are TRBV3-1 and TRBJ2-7, with TRBD1 as a possible D gene (5 bases). This CDR3 is 13 amino acids long. Germline lookup yields CDR1 LGHDT and CDR2 YNNKEL (reference sequence). In DNA, the CDR3 is TGTGCCAGCAGCCGGCAGGGATCCTACGAGCAGCACTTC. Residues: CASSRQGSYEQHF.

This clonotype has more than one count but fewer than ten. V usage is TRBV27 and J usage is TRBJ2-1; D may be TRBD2 (6 bases). The germline V gene encodes CDR1 MNHEY and CDR2 SMNVEV (reference sequence). The CDR3 is 13 residues long. V was clipped by 5 bases and J by 6 bases, with 11 bases between them. CDR3 DNA sequence: TGTGCCAGCAGTACGACTAGGGTCAATGAGCAGTTCTTC. Translating it yields CASSTTRVNEQFF.